These 12 T cell receptor beta chains share one sample of origin, sequenced in a study of cytomegalovirus exposure and HLA in healthy donors. The primer mix had 60 Vbeta and 13 Jbeta primers. Using immunoSEQ multiplex PCR, the repertoire was profiled, and TCRdb retains in-frame clones only, with some absent. The table includes some 96,000 clones, roughly three quarters detected once. The sample consisted of PBMCs. Receptors were obtained from a female donor in good health and CMV-seronegative.

V is TRBV7-9 and J is TRBJ1-1; D may be TRBD1 (6 bases). Trimming stripped 5 bases from V and 4 bases from J, with 14 bases between. In germline, CDR1 is SEHNR, CDR2 FQNEAQ (reference sequence). The CDR3 runs to 14 residues. CDR3 nucleotides: TGTGCCAGCAGCCCCCCGGGCAGGGGCACTGAAGCTTTCTTT. Translating it yields CASSPPGRGTEAFF.

CDR3 DNA sequence: TGTGCCAGCAGCCGAGATCTCGGCGGGATTGATGAGCAGTTCTTC. As protein: CASSRDLGGIDEQFF. The chain combines TRBV4-2 with TRBJ2-1; D might be TRBD2 (6 bases). CDR1 and CDR2 (germline): LGHNA, YNFKEQ. The CDR3 is 15 amino acids. V dropped 4 bases and J dropped 8 bases, with 18 bases sitting between them.

This chain uses TRBV28 with TRBJ2-1, with 10 bases identical to TRBD1. Germline V CDR1 and CDR2: MDHEN, SYDVKM. Trimming at V came to 6 bases and at J to 8 bases, leaving 10 bases not matched to a gene. There are 15 residues in the CDR3. CDR3 DNA sequence: TGTGCCAGCAGCCGTCCCGGGACAGGGGTCCATGAGCAGTTCTTC. This translates into CASSRPGTGVHEQFF. The full variable domain, in which reference TRBV28 and TRBJ2-1 provide the parts outside the CDR3, is DVKVTQSSRYLVKRTGEKVFLECVQDMDHENMFWYRQDPGLGLRLIYFSYDVKMKEKGDIPEGYSVSREKKERFSLILESASTNQTSMYLCASSRPGTGVHEQFFGPGTRLTVL.

The CDR3 coding sequence is TGTGCCAGCAGCTCACGACCGTTAGCGGGATCCTACAATGAGCAGTTCTTC. As protein: CASSSRPLAGSYNEQFF. This chain joins TRBV21-1 and TRBJ2-1; the listed D gene, TRBD2, was not tested against the DNA. TRBV21-1 is reported as a pseudogene. The CDR3 covers 17 residues.

Remarks on this clone: One junction end does not reproduce the germline sequence, and a read error may be involved. The chain joins TRBV7-7 to TRBJ2-2; TRBD2 agrees at 11 bases. This CDR3 region has 16 residues. CDR1 is SSHAT and CDR2 is FNYEAQ in the germline V gene (reference sequence). The CDR3 DNA is TGTGCTAGCAGCCCTACTAGCGGGAGTTCAACCGGGGAGCTGTTTTTT. This encodes CASSPTSGSSTGELFF.

The J gene is TRBJ1-1, the V gene TRBV21-1; the table's TRBD1 call for D was not verified on the DNA. TRBV21-1 is deemed a pseudogene. This CDR3 region has 12 residues. CDR3: CASSPRQGGAFF. CDR3 bases: TGTGCCAGCAGCCCCCGACAGGGTGGGGCTTTCTTT.

The J gene is TRBJ2-3, the V gene TRBV29-1; the D gene is possibly TRBD1 (6 bases). V lost 5 bases and J lost 6, with 18 bases in between. CDR3 length: 14 amino acids. Germline V gives CDR1 SQVTM, CDR2 ANQGSEA. The CDR3 loop reads CSVPTGWGADTQYF. Here the CDR3 DNA reads TGCAGCGTTCCAACAGGGTGGGGAGCGGATACGCAGTATTTT.

The chain uses TRBV6-6 and TRBJ1-6, with TRBD1 matching over 8 bases. Per germline, CDR1 MNHNY and CDR2 SVGAGI (reference sequence). The CDR3 is 13 amino acids. V gave up 10 bases and J gave up 7 bases; unmatched junction bases: 6. The CDR3 nucleotides read TGTGCCATGGGACGGGACAGGAATTCACCCCTCCACTTT. It is translated as CAMGRDRNSPLHF.

This clone was found once. V is TRBV5-1 and J is TRBJ1-1, with a tentative D call TRBD1 (5 bases). CDR1 and CDR2 from the germline V gene are SGHRS and YFSETQ. CDR3 length: 15 amino acids. Trimming took 6 bases from V and 4 from J, leaving 19 bases between them. The CDR3 here is CASKSVANGGTEAFF. The CDR3 coding sequence is TGCGCCAGCAAAAGTGTGGCAAACGGGGGCACTGAAGCTTTCTTT.

This clone was found a few times. V is TRBV7-8 and J is TRBJ1-2; 9 nucleotides agree with TRBD1. This CDR3 is built from 15 residues. J lost 6 bases, V lost 5 bases, and 10 bases had no gene match. Germline loops: CDR1 SGHVS, CDR2 FQNEAQ. CDR3 loop: CASSRRDREMDGYTF. The CDR3 DNA is TGTGCCAGCAGCCGCCGGGACAGGGAAATGGATGGCTACACCTTC.

The chain combines TRBV19 with TRBJ2-7; maybe TRBD2 (7 bases). CDR1 and CDR2 (germline): LNHDA, SQIVND (reference sequence). V lost 7 bases and J 1 base, leaving 17 bases between the germline ends. The CDR3 spans 15 residues. The CDR3 reads CASTPGRGGSYEQYF. In DNA form, the CDR3 reads TGTGCCAGTACCCCGGGCAGGGGAGGGTCCTACGAGCAGTACTTC.

This chain links TRBV14 with TRBJ2-7; D gene unclear. The V gene's germline CDR1 is SGHDN and CDR2 FVKESK. Trimming removed 4 bases from V and 4 bases from J, with 5 bases in between. This CDR3 spans 11 amino acids. The CDR3 nucleotides read TGTGCCAGCAGCCTCGGTTACGAGCAGTACTTC. This sequence encodes CASSLGYEQYF.